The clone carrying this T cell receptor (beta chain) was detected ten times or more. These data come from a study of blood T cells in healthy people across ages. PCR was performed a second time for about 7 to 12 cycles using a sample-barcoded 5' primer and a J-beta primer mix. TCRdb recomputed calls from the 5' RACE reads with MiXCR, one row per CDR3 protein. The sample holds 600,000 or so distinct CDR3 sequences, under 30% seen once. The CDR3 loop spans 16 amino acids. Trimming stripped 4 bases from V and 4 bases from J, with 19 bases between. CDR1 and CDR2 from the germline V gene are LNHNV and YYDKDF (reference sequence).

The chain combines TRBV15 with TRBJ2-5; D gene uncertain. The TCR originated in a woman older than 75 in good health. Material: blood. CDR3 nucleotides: TGTGCCACCAGCACAGACTCCGGTCCCCCCCCAGAGACCCAGTACTTC. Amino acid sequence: CATSTDSGPPPETQYF. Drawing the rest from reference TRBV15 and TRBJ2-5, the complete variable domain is DAMVIQNPRYQVTQFGKPVTLSCSQTLNHNVMYWYQQKSSQAPKLLFHYYDKDFNNEADTPDNFQSRRPNTSFCFLDIRSPGLGDTAMYLCATSTDSGPPPETQYFGPGTRLLVL.